This TCR beta chain originates from a study of CD8 T cells in Susac syndrome. Germline loops: CDR1 SGDLS, CDR2 YYNGEE. Trimming took 4 bases from V and 0 from J, leaving 7 bases between them. This CDR3 comprises 13 residues. From blood CD8+ and CD4+ T cells, TCR beta sequences were generated. Stable or active relapsing-remitting multiple sclerosis, untreated and meeting revised McDonald criteria, defined the controls. Negative isolation was used for CD8+ and CD4+ T cells, and FACS enrichment was applied to TEMRA cells. cDNA came from roughly 0.53 to 1 ug RNA primed by random hexamers. Across 54 Vbeta and 13 Jbeta, immunoSEQ multiplex PCR amplified TCR beta CDR3. Via MiXCR, TCRdb re-called the immunoSEQ multiplex PCR reads, giving one row per CDR3 protein. The sample has around 180,000 distinct CDR3 sequences, around 96% seen once.

V and J are TRBV9 and TRBJ1-1; no definite D call. The receptor was derived from a human donor with multiple sclerosis. Sample: CD8+ T cells from PBMCs. In DNA form, the CDR3 reads TGTGCCAGCAGCCAGTTCTTGAACACTGAAGCTTTCTTT. Encoded protein: CASSQFLNTEAFF.